This TCR beta chain comes out of a study of blood T cells in healthy people across ages. At least 7 million PBMCs were isolated per sample. Germline V lookup: CDR1 MNHEY, CDR2 SVGAGI. V lost 8 bases to trimming and J lost 1 base, with 16 bases between them. The CDR3 sequence is 15 residues long. Combining a sample-barcoded 5' primer with a J-beta primer mix, a second PCR ran for 7 to 11 cycles. A single record per CDR3 protein comes from TCRdb applying MiXCR to the 5' RACE reads. The sample contains approximately 820,000 distinct CDR3 sequences, roughly 44% of which appear only once. The material sequenced was blood. The clonotype originates from a man in his fifties or sixties in good health. The genes are TRBV6-5 and TRBJ2-3; perhaps TRBD2 as D (6 bases). In DNA form, the CDR3 reads TGTGCCAGCTCCGGGCGGGACTCTGGCACAGATACGCAGTATTTT. Protein product: CASSGRDSGTDTQYF.